This TCR beta chain emerged from a study of OX40 agonist ivuxolimab in advanced cancers. On the study more broadly: Every 2 weeks, patients received ivuxolimab intravenously, dosed at 0.01 to 10 mg/kg. Overall study findings and caveats: Dosing at 0.1 to 3.0 mg/kg was accompanied by clonal expansion of CD4+ and CD8+ blood T cells by week 6. Low normalized clonal expansion also occurred in some nonresponding patients.

Some clones are missing from TCRdb's copy, which holds only in-frame ones; the method was immunoSEQ multiplex PCR. The sample carries about 94,000 clones, approximately 90% recorded once. Comment on this clone: Its antigen is currently unknown.

The source material was CD4+ or CD8+ T cells sorted from blood, sampled in a trial of the OX40 agonist ivuxolimab. The sequence was collected from an adult with an advanced solid tumor such as melanoma, head and neck, liver or kidney cancer.

CDR3 loop: CASSAEMRGNEKLFF. For the CDR3, the DNA is TGTGCCAGCTCAGCCGAGATGCGGGGTAATGAAAAACTGTTTTTT. The J gene is TRBJ1-4, the V gene TRBV18, with D hard to call. In germline, CDR1 is KGHSH, CDR2 LQKENI. The CDR3 loop spans 15 amino acids. V lost 5 bases, J lost 4 bases, and 14 bases lay in between.